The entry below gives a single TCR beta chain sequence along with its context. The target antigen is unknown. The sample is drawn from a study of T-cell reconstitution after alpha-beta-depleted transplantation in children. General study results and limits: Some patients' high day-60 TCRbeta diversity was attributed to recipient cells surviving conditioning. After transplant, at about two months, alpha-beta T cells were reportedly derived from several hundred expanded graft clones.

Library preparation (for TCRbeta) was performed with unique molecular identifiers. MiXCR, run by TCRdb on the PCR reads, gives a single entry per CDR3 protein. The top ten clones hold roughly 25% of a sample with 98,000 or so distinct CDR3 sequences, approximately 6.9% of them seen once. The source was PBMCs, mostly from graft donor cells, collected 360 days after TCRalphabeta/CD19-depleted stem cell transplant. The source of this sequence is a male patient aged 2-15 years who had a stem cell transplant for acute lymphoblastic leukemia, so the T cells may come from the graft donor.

The DNA of the CDR3 is TGCGCCAGCAGACGAGGACGGGTCACAGATACGCAGTATTTT. Residues: CASRRGRVTDTQYF. V usage is TRBV5-1 and J usage is TRBJ2-3; D call uncertain. Germline lookup yields CDR1 SGHRS and CDR2 YFSETQ. The CDR3 is 14 residues long. Between the trimmed V and J ends, which lost 5 bases and 2 bases, there was a span of 12 bases. The variable domain in full, completed from reference TRBV5-1 and TRBJ2-3, reads KAGVTQTPRYLIKTRGQQVTLSCSPISGHRSVSWYQQTPGQGLQFLFEYFSETQRNKGNFPGRFSGRQFSNSRSEMNVSTLELGDSALYLCASRRGRVTDTQYFGPGTRLTVL.